This T cell receptor beta chain was found in a study of post-analysis software for immune sequencing data. Across the study: The courses of disease that were included comprised relapsing-remitting, secondary progressive and progressive-relapsing multiple sclerosis.

In its sample, this clonotype was seen a few times. Its cognate antigen is unknown. Built from TCR beta cDNA, the libraries had unique molecular identifiers in them. MiXCR was run by TCRdb on the PCR reads, yielding one entry per CDR3 protein. The table has about 820,000 distinct CDR3 sequences, roughly 58% seen once. Study-wide points: Compared with controls, patients had more of roughly 5 TRBV segments, including TRBV5-6, TRBV5-1 and TRBV20-1.

V lost 0 bases to trimming and J lost 2 bases, with 11 bases between them. CDR3 size: 15 residues. CDR1 is DFQATT, CDR2 SNEGSKA, per germline (reference sequence). Material: blood. The sequence was collected from a girl between 10 and 17 years old with multiple sclerosis. The genes are TRBV20-1 and TRBJ2-1; no reliable D call. The CDR3, as DNA: TGCAGTGCTAGAGATGCCCTCGGCGCCTACAATGAGCAGTTCTTC. Translated: CSARDALGAYNEQFF.